This T cell receptor beta chain was recorded in a study of cytomegalovirus exposure and HLA in healthy donors. General study findings and limits: It was reported that the classifier diagnosed cytomegalovirus status with high specificity and sensitivity in both the original and validation cohorts.

The repertoire was sequenced with immunoSEQ multiplex PCR; TCRdb's copy has only in-frame clones and lacks some. The repertoire holds 150,000 to 200,000 clones, with more than 75% as singletons. Germline CDR1 reads SGHAT; CDR2 reads FQNNGV. With V trimmed by 0 bases and J by 3 bases, 6 bases remained unmatched. The CDR3 contains 16 residues. On this clone: What it binds is not known.

Sequencing was done on a sample of PBMCs. V and J are TRBV11-2 and TRBJ2-7; TRBD2 matches at 9 bases. The clonotype was recovered from a young man in good health and CMV-seronegative. The CDR3 loop reads CASSLEGAGGIYEQYF. The CDR3 DNA reads as TGTGCCAGCAGCTTAGAGGGAGCGGGAGGTATCTACGAGCAGTACTTC.